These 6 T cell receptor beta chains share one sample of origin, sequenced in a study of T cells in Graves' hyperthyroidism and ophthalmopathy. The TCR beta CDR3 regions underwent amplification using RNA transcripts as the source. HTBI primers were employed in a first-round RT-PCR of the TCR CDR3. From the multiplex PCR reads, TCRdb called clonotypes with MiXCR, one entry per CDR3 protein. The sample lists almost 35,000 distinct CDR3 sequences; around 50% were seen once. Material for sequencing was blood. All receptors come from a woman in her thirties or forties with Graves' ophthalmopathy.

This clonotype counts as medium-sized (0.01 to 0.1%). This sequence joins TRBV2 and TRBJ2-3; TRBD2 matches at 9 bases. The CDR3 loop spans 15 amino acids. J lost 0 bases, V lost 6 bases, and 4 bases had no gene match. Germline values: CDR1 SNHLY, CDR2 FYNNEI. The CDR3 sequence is CASRMTSGSTDTQYF. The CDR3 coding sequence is TGTGCCAGCAGGATGACTAGCGGAAGCACAGATACGCAGTATTTT.

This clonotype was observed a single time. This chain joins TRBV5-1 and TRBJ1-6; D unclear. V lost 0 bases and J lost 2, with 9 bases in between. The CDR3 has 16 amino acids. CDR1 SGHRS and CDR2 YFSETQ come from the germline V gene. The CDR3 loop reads CASSLGGKTYNSPLHF. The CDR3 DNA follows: TGCGCCAGCAGCTTGGGGGGAAAGACCTATAATTCACCCCTCCACTTT.

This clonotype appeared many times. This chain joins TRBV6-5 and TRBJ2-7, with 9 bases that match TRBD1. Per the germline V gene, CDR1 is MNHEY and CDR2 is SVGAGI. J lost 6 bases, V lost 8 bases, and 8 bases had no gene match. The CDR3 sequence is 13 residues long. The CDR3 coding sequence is TGTGCCAGCGGAAGGACAGGGGTTTTCGAGCAGTACTTC. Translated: CASGRTGVFEQYF.

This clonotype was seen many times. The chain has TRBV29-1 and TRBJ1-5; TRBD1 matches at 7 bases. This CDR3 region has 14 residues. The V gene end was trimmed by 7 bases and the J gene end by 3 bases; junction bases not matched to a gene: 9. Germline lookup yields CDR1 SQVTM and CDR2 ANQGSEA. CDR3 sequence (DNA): TGCAGCGCCCGCCAGGGGGGTAACAATCAGCCCCAGCATTTT. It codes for CSARQGGNNQPQHF.

CDR3 sequence: CASSLGGRGGGYTF. CDR3 in DNA: TGTGCCAGCAGCTTAGGGGGACGCGGGGGCGGCTACACCTTC. The chain employs TRBV11-2 and TRBJ1-2, with D perhaps matching TRBD1 (6 bases). This CDR3 contains 14 residues. Germline V gene lookup returns CDR1 SGHAT and CDR2 FQNNGV. With 1 base removed from V and 8 bases from J, the gap between germline ends came to 14 bases.

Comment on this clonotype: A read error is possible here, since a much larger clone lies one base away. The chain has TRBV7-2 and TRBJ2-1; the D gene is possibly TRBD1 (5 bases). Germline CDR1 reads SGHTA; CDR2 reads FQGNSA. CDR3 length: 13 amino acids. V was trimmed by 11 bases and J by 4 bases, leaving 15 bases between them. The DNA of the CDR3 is TGTGCCGACAGCCTCTACGGATACAATGAGCAGTTCTTC. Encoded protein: CADSLYGYNEQFF.